The following is a T cell receptor (beta chain) sequence with its context. The antigen is undetermined. The data were taken from a study of shared clonotypes between healthy human individuals. Overall study findings and caveats: The small donor group covered limited genetic and exposure diversity. It was expected that sequencing depth would affect clonotype sharing among donors. Researchers sampled blood only, noting tissue repertoires likely differ.

Per germline, CDR1 LGHNA and CDR2 YSLEER. This CDR3 comprises 16 residues. The V gene lost 2 bases and the J gene lost 9 bases, with 20 bases spanning the gap. Authors' data handling: For the immunoSEQ data, sequences were junction-only without quality scores, so filtering differed. Measured with immunoSEQ multiplex PCR; TCRdb has only the in-frame clones, and not every one. D and trimming were read from the DNA, whereas the V and J calls and clone size are those reported in that table. The sample lists approximately 1.5 million clones, 98% to 99% seen once, with 0.36% in the top ten. This clonotype was obtained from a man between 25 and 39 years old in good health. The chain combines TRBV4-3 with TRBJ2-1, with a possible D match to TRBD2 (5 bases). Sequenced sample: naive CD4+ T cells sorted from blood. Subset denoted: CD45RA+ positively selected. CDR3 sequence (DNA): TGCGCCAGCAGCCAAAACGACGGAACTGCCGCGGGTGAGCAGTTCTTC. Its protein is CASSQNDGTAAGEQFF.